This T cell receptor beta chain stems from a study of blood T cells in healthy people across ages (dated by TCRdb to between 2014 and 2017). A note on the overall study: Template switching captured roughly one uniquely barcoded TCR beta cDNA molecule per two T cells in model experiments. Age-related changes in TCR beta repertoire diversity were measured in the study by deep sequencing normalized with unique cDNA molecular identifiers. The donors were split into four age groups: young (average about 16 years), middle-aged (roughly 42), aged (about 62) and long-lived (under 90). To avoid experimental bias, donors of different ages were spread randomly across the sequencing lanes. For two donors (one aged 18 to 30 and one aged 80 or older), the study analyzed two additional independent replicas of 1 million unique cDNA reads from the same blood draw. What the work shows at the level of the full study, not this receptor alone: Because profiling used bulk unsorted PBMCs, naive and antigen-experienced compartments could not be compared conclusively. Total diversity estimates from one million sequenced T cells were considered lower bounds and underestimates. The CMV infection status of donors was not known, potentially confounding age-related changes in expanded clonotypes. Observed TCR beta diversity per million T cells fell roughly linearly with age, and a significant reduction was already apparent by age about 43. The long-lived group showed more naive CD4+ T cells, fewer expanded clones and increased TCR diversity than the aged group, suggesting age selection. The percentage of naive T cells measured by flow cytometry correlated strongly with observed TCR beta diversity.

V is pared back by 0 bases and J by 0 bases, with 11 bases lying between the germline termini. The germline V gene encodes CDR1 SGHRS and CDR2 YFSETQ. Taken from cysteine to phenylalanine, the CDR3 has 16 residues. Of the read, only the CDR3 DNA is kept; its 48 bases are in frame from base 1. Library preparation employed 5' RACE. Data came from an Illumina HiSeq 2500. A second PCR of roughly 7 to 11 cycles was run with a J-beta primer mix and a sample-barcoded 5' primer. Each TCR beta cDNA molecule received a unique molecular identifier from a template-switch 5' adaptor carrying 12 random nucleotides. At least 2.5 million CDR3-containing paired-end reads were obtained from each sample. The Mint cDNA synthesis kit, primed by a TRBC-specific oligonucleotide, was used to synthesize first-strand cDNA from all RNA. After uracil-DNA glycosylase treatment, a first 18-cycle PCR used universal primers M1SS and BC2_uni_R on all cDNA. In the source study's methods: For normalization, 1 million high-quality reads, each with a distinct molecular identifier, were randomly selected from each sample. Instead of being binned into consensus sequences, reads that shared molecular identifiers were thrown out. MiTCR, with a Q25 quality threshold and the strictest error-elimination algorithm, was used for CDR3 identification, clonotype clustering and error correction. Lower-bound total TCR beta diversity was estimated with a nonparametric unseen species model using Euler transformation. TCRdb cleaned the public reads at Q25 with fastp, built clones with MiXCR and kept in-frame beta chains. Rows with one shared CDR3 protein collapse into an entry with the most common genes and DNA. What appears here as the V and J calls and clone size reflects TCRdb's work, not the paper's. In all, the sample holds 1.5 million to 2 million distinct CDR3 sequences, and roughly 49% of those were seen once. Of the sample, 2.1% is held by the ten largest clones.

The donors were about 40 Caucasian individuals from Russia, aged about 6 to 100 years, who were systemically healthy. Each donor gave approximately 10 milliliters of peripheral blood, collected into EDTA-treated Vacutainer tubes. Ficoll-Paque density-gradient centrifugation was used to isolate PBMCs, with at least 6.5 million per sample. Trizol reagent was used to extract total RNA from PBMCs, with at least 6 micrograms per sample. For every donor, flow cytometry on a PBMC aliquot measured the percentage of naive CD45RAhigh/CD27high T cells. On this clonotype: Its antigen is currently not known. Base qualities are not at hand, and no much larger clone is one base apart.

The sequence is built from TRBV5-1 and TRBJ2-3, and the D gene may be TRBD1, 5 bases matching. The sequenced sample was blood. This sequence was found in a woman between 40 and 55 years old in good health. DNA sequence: TGCGCCAGCAGCTTGGCCGAAGGGGCCAGCACAGATACGCAGTATTTT. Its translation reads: CASSLAEGASTDTQYF.